A selection of T cell receptor beta chains follows, all from one sample in a study of cytomegalovirus exposure and HLA in healthy donors. Repertoires were generated with immunoSEQ multiplex PCR, while TCRdb's copy carries only in-frame clones and drops some. The table records about 130,000 clones, about 70% of them present only once. The sequenced sample consisted of PBMCs. These receptors all stem from a woman in her fifties or sixties in good health and CMV-seropositive. The CDR3 runs from the conserved cysteine through the conserved F or W. The D gene is left open where the match is weak. The size field is filled for only some rows; it gives once, few, many or a size class.

size	V	J	D	CDR3	DNA
.	TRBV27	TRBJ2-4	TRBD1	CATQGRAKNIQYF	TGTGCCACACAGGGGCGGGCCAAAAACATTCAGTACTTC
.	TRBV5-4	TRBJ1-2	.	CASSPRGVSNYGYTF	TGTGCCAGCAGCCCTCGTGGAGTATCCAACTATGGCTACACCTTC
.	TRBV10-3	TRBJ2-1	TRBD2	CAITSGTIGNEQFF	TGTGCCATCACTTCCGGGACTATTGGCAATGAGCAGTTCTTC
.	TRBV6-1	TRBJ1-1	.	CASSFMGRGNTEAFF	TGTGCCAGCAGTTTCATGGGGCGCGGGAACACTGAAGCTTTCTTT
.	TRBV2	TRBJ1-1	TRBD1	CASTLTRTGTNTEAFF	TGTGCCAGCACCCTAACGCGGACAGGCACCAACACTGAAGCTTTCTTT
.	TRBV19	TRBJ2-5	.	CASSAPALGEVQYF	TGTGCCAGTAGTGCCCCGGCTTTGGGAGAGGTCCAGTACTTC
.	TRBV5-4	TRBJ1-4	.	CASSPSGTTNEKLFF	TGTGCCAGCAGCCCCAGCGGGACAACTAATGAAAAACTGTTTTTT
.	TRBV13	TRBJ1-6	.	CASSSETGSSYNSPLHF	TGTGCCAGCAGCTCTGAAACAGGGAGCTCCTATAATTCACCCCTCCACTTT
.	TRBV6-5	TRBJ1-6	.	CASSYAGTGGPLHF	TGTGCCAGCAGTTATGCCGGGACGGGGGGTCCCCTCCACTTT
.	TRBV4-1	TRBJ2-6	TRBD2	CASSPGGSGANVLTF	TGCGCCAGCAGCCCCGGGGGGAGCGGGGCCAACGTCCTGACTTTC
.	TRBV6-5	TRBJ1-1	.	CASSRTELLTEAFF	TGTGCCAGCAGCCGGACAGAACTTCTTACTGAAGCTTTCTTT
few	TRBV6-5	TRBJ1-1	.	CASSYKGGYTEAFF	TGTGCCAGCAGTTACAAGGGGGGGTACACTGAAGCTTTCTTT
.	TRBV6-5	TRBJ2-7	.	CASSSESYEQYF	TGTGCCAGCAGTTCCGAATCCTACGAGCAGTACTTC
.	TRBV5-1	TRBJ1-4	TRBD1	CASRGQGNEKLFF	TGCGCCAGCAGAGGACAGGGGAATGAAAAACTGTTTTTT
.	TRBV7-6	TRBJ1-2	.	CASSPNLPIGYGYTF	TGTGCCAGCAGCCCAAATCTACCGATCGGCTATGGCTACACCTTC
.	TRBV5-1	TRBJ1-4	.	CASTSSGTGSSTNEKLFF	TGCGCCAGCACCTCGTCGGGCACAGGGAGTTCGACTAATGAAAAACTGTTTTTT
.	TRBV6-5	TRBJ2-7	TRBD2	CASSPTSGGAYEQYF	TGTGCCAGCAGCCCAACTAGCGGGGGGGCCTACGAGCAGTACTTC
.	TRBV15	TRBJ1-2	.	CATSSIGGKYGYTF	TGTGCCACCAGCAGTATTGGGGGGAAATATGGCTACACCTTC
.	TRBV5-4	TRBJ2-1	TRBD1	CASSFRRGSYNEQFF	TGTGCCAGCAGCTTCCGCAGGGGGAGTTACAATGAGCAGTTCTTC
few	TRBV11-2	TRBJ1-1	.	CASSFGDGAFF	TGTGCCAGCAGCTTCGGAGATGGGGCTTTCTTT
.	TRBV4-2	TRBJ1-2	.	CASSQAATDNYGYTF	TGTGCCAGCAGCCAAGCCGCGACAGATAACTATGGCTACACCTTC
.	TRBV6-5	TRBJ1-2	.	CASSSEPTALGYTF	TGTGCCAGCAGTTCCGAACCGACAGCCCTTGGCTACACCTTC
.	TRBV19	TRBJ1-6	.	CASSIQGSSYNSPLHF	TGTGCCAGTAGTATTCAGGGGAGCTCCTATAATTCACCCCTCCACTTT
.	TRBV10-3	TRBJ1-3	TRBD1	CAISDPRTGEAGNTIYF	TGTGCCATCAGTGACCCGCGAACAGGGGAAGCTGGAAACACCATATATTTT
.	TRBV5-6	TRBJ1-4	.	CASSFQKKLFF	TGTGCCAGCAGTTTTCAAAAAAAACTGTTTTTT
few	TRBV6-1	TRBJ1-2	.	CASSDQYGYTF	TGTGCCAGCAGTGACCAGTATGGCTACACCTTC
few	TRBV9	TRBJ2-7	TRBD1	CASSAFTGGERDEQYF	TGTGCCAGCAGCGCCTTTACAGGGGGCGAAAGAGACGAGCAGTACTTC
few	TRBV9	TRBJ2-3	TRBD2	CASSLGGTSTDTQYF	TGTGCCAGCAGTCTCGGGGGGACCAGCACAGATACGCAGTATTTT